This is a list of T cell receptor beta chains from one sample in a study of T cells in Graves' hyperthyroidism and ophthalmopathy. Each CDR3 protein is one row after TCRdb ran MiXCR on the multiplex PCR reads. This table holds hundreds of thousands of distinct CDR3 sequences, around 15% found once. Sequenced sample: blood. The receptors were gathered from a woman aged 25 to 45 with Graves' hyperthyroidism. Each CDR3 is given with its conserved first and last residue. Fields, in order: V gene, CDR3 length, J gene, clone size, D gene, CDR3 protein, CDR3 DNA. D genes are given only for firm matches. The size field is filled for only some rows; it gives once, few, many or a size class.

V: TRBV5-6
length: 13
J: TRBJ1-1
size: .
D: .
CDR3: CASSLAGRGEAFF
DNA: TGTGCCAGCAGCTTGGCCGGGCGGGGTGAAGCTTTCTTT

V: TRBV27
length: 13
J: TRBJ1-1
size: many
D: TRBD1
CDR3: CASSFMTGTEAFF
DNA: TGTGCCAGCAGTTTCATGACAGGGACTGAAGCTTTCTTT

V: TRBV30
length: 15
J: TRBJ2-2
size: few
D: .
CDR3: CAWMFRLQGLGELFF
DNA: TGTGCCTGGATGTTTCGACTACAGGGCCTCGGGGAGCTGTTTTTT

V: TRBV13
length: 14
J: TRBJ2-1
size: many
D: .
CDR3: CASSATRSYNEQFF
DNA: TGTGCCAGCAGCGCGACTAGGTCCTACAATGAGCAGTTCTTC

V: TRBV2
length: 14
J: TRBJ1-2
size: .
D: TRBD1
CDR3: CASASGTDLYGYTF
DNA: TGTGCCAGCGCTTCAGGGACAGACTTATATGGCTACACCTTC

V: TRBV13
length: 13
J: TRBJ2-1
size: many
D: .
CDR3: CASSSGGDYEQFF
DNA: TGTGCCAGCAGCTCCGGCGGAGATTATGAGCAGTTCTTC

V: TRBV11-3
length: 16
J: TRBJ2-2
size: few
D: .
CDR3: CASSSRLESITGELFF
DNA: TGTGCCAGCAGCTCCAGACTAGAATCAATTACCGGGGAGCTGTTTTTT

V: TRBV29-1
length: 13
J: TRBJ2-5
size: many
D: TRBD1
CDR3: CSAQGQGLETQYF
DNA: TGCAGCGCCCAGGGACAGGGCTTGGAGACCCAGTACTTC

V: TRBV2
length: 14
J: TRBJ1-5
size: few
D: .
CDR3: CASSWGLKNQPQHF
DNA: TGTGCCAGCTCCTGGGGCCTTAAAAATCAGCCCCAGCATTTT

V: TRBV3-1
length: 14
J: TRBJ2-7
size: few
D: .
CDR3: CASSRPGVRYEQYF
DNA: TGTGCCAGCAGCAGACCTGGGGTTAGGTACGAGCAGTACTTC

V: TRBV28
length: 16
J: TRBJ2-4
size: .
D: TRBD2
CDR3: CASGPPERERKNIQYF
DNA: TGTGCCAGCGGTCCACCTGAGCGGGAGCGCAAAAACATTCAGTACTTC

V: TRBV2
length: 14
J: TRBJ1-4
size: few
D: TRBD1
CDR3: CASTWDRGNEKLFF
DNA: TGTGCCAGCACCTGGGACAGGGGGAATGAAAAACTGTTTTTT

V: TRBV27
length: 15
J: TRBJ2-7
size: .
D: .
CDR3: CASSLSSGARYEQYF
DNA: TGTGCCAGCAGTCTTTCATCGGGAGCCCGCTACGAGCAGTACTTC

V: TRBV20-1
length: 13
J: TRBJ2-2
size: many
D: .
CDR3: CSASDSGTGELFF
DNA: TGCAGTGCTAGCGACAGCGGAACCGGGGAGCTGTTTTTT

V: TRBV28
length: 19
J: TRBJ1-5
size: many
D: TRBD1
CDR3: CASSLYGGAGGISNQPQHF
DNA: TGTGCCAGCAGTTTATATGGTGGGGCAGGGGGTATCAGCAATCAGCCCCAGCATTTT

V: TRBV6-2/TRBV6-3
length: 14
J: TRBJ1-1
size: .
D: TRBD1
CDR3: CASRLGQGPTEAFF
DNA: TGTGCCAGCAGATTGGGACAGGGCCCGACTGAAGCTTTCTTT

V: TRBV7-9
length: 15
J: TRBJ2-7
size: many
D: TRBD1
CDR3: CASSSDRGNRYEQYF
DNA: TGTGCCAGCAGCTCAGACAGGGGCAACCGTTACGAGCAGTACTTC

V: TRBV20-1
length: 12
J: TRBJ2-7
size: .
D: .
CDR3: CSATQDPFEQYF
DNA: TGCAGTGCTACCCAGGACCCCTTCGAGCAGTACTTC

V: TRBV10-3
length: 16
J: TRBJ2-1
size: few
D: .
CDR3: CAISGSFGAPYNEQFF
DNA: TGTGCCATCAGTGGATCCTTTGGGGCCCCCTACAATGAGCAGTTCTTC

V: TRBV2
length: 17
J: TRBJ2-5
size: many
D: TRBD2
CDR3: CASSPGLAGGLQETQYF
DNA: TGTGCCAGCAGTCCCGGACTAGCGGGAGGGTTGCAAGAGACCCAGTACTTC

V: TRBV24-1
length: 17
J: TRBJ2-2
size: few
D: .
CDR3: CATSSSSGISNTGELFF
DNA: TGTGCCACCAGTAGTTCTTCCGGGATTTCAAACACCGGGGAGCTGTTTTTT

V: TRBV18
length: 13
J: TRBJ1-1
size: many
D: .
CDR3: CASSMDMNTEAFF
DNA: TGTGCCAGCTCGATGGATATGAACACTGAAGCTTTCTTT

V: TRBV7-2
length: 14
J: TRBJ2-5
size: many
D: TRBD2
CDR3: CASSASGSRQTQYF
DNA: TGTGCCAGCAGCGCGAGCGGGAGTAGACAGACCCAGTACTTC

V: TRBV5-8
length: 15
J: TRBJ2-7
size: many
D: .
CDR3: CASSFRYKGGNEQYF
DNA: TGTGCCAGCAGCTTCCGCTACAAGGGGGGTAACGAGCAGTACTTC

V: TRBV28
length: 13
J: TRBJ1-1
size: many
D: TRBD1
CDR3: CATQLTGDTEAFF
DNA: TGTGCCACCCAATTGACAGGGGACACTGAAGCTTTCTTT

V: TRBV12-3/TRBV12-4
length: 14
J: TRBJ1-6
size: few
D: .
CDR3: CASSRSGYDSPLHF
DNA: TGTGCCAGCAGTCGATCAGGGTACGATTCACCCCTCCACTTT

V: TRBV20-1
length: 17
J: TRBJ2-3
size: many
D: TRBD2
CDR3: CSAREFRGTSGRDTQYF
DNA: TGCAGTGCTAGAGAGTTTCGTGGGACTAGCGGAAGAGATACGCAGTATTTT

V: TRBV6-1
length: 13
J: TRBJ1-1
size: few
D: .
CDR3: CASSPTFNTEAFF
DNA: TGTGCCAGCAGTCCCACTTTTAACACTGAAGCTTTCTTT

V: TRBV7-9
length: 16
J: TRBJ2-1
size: .
D: TRBD2
CDR3: CASRDTGTSGRSEQFF
DNA: TGTGCCAGCAGGGATACCGGGACTAGCGGGCGCAGTGAGCAGTTCTTC

V: TRBV10-2
length: 14
J: TRBJ1-5
size: many
D: .
CDR3: CASSESHLGQPQHF
DNA: TGCGCCAGCAGTGAGTCCCATCTAGGTCAGCCCCAGCATTTT

V: TRBV11-3
length: 14
J: TRBJ2-1
size: few
D: .
CDR3: CASSLGPNRNEQFF
DNA: TGTGCCAGCAGCTTAGGGCCGAACAGGAATGAGCAGTTCTTC

V: TRBV11-1
length: 15
J: TRBJ2-5
size: many
D: .
CDR3: CASSRVGRYQETQYF
DNA: TGTGCCAGCAGCCGAGTAGGAAGGTATCAAGAGACCCAGTACTTC

V: TRBV9
length: 13
J: TRBJ2-3
size: many
D: .
CDR3: CASSVLDSYTQYF
DNA: TGTGCCAGCAGCGTCCTAGACAGTTATACGCAGTATTTT

V: TRBV29-1
length: 14
J: TRBJ1-1
size: few
D: TRBD1
CDR3: CSVGYSGGNTEAFF
DNA: TGCAGCGTGGGTTACTCAGGGGGGAACACTGAAGCTTTCTTT

V: TRBV4-1
length: 17
J: TRBJ2-7
size: .
D: TRBD1
CDR3: CASGVSTGSMGIREQYF
DNA: TGCGCCAGCGGCGTATCGACAGGGTCCATGGGGATTCGCGAGCAGTACTTC

V: TRBV28
length: 14
J: TRBJ1-5
size: many
D: TRBD1
CDR3: CASSRQGINQPQHF
DNA: TGTGCCAGCAGTCGACAGGGGATCAATCAGCCCCAGCATTTT